The 5 T cell receptor beta chains below come from one sample, sequenced in a study of blood T cell repertoires in COVID-19. The assay was immunoSEQ multiplex PCR, and TCRdb's table has in-frame clones only and misses some. This table holds 350,000 to 550,000 clones, 70% to 90% found once. The sample was PBMCs or T cells enriched from blood (not recorded which). Every receptor here comes from a woman aged 18-35 years with acute COVID-19.

This clone was seen a handful of times. V is TRBV7-2 and J is TRBJ1-2, with D possibly matching TRBD1 (6 bases). Germline V gene sequence: CDR1 SGHTA, CDR2 FQGNSA. The CDR3 is 15 residues long. V lost 1 base and J 8 bases, leaving 17 bases between the germline ends. CDR3 amino acids: CASSLDPWGPDGYTF. Written as DNA, the CDR3 is TGTGCCAGCAGCTTAGATCCTTGGGGGCCCGACGGCTACACCTTC.

For the CDR3, the DNA is TGTGCCAGCAGCGTGACAGGGCTTGGCTATGGCTACACCTTC. The encoded protein is CASSVTGLGYGYTF. The chain is built from TRBV9 and TRBJ1-2; 7 bases match TRBD1. V lost 2 bases, J lost 4 bases, and 5 bases stayed unmatched. Germline V lookup: CDR1 SGDLS, CDR2 YYNGEE. The CDR3 totals 14 residues.

This clone was detected once. The V and J genes are TRBV6-5 and TRBJ1-5; D perhaps matches TRBD1 (5 bases). CDR3 length equals 15 residues. Trimming took 0 bases from V and 4 from J, leaving 10 bases between them. The germline V gene has CDR1 MNHEY and CDR2 SVGAGI. CDR3 DNA sequence: TGTGCCAGCAGTTACTCGACAGCTCCTAATCAGCCCCAGCATTTT. This codes for CASSYSTAPNQPQHF.

The V call is TRBV28, the J call TRBJ1-2; 9 positions agree with TRBD1. The germline V gene has CDR1 MDHEN and CDR2 SYDVKM. The CDR3 sequence is 15 residues long. The V gene end was trimmed by 7 bases and the J gene end by 4 bases; junction bases not matched to a gene: 10. The CDR3 here is CASTHGTGPVYGYTF. CDR3 bases: TGTGCCAGCACCCATGGGACAGGGCCTGTCTATGGCTACACCTTC.

The chain joins TRBV5-3 to TRBJ2-7; D is ambiguous. TRBV5-3 is an ORF for which the function is uncertain. The V and J ends lost 0 bases and 1 base respectively, with 5 bases between them. This CDR3 has 13 amino acids. The CDR3 protein is CARSLAQSYEQYF. The CDR3 nucleotides are TGTGCCAGAAGCTTGGCACAGTCCTACGAGCAGTACTTC.